A single sample is the source of the 24 T cell receptor beta chains below, sequenced in a study of response to subunit inactivated influenza vaccine listed by TCRdb under 2018. The library was produced with RT-PCR. TCRdb records Illumina HiSeq 2500 as the sequencer. Using fastp trimming at Q25 and MiXCR clonotype assembly, TCRdb reanalyzed the public sequencing data and kept in-frame beta chains. Identical CDR3 proteins give one entry, which carries the most common genes and DNA. The sample records a few hundred thousand distinct CDR3 sequences, about 12% of which are singletons. The ten largest clones add up to about 7.8% of the sample. Sample: non-naive T cells sorted from PBMCs, taken around 14 days before vaccination. Taken with the paper, the label for cell subset or site translates to: memory T cell fraction. The origin of the receptors is a man aged 45 to 65 who received an inactivated influenza vaccine. Donor details come from another sample of the same person, matched by shared clones.

This clonotype was found many times. V is TRBV12-3 or TRBV12-4 and J is TRBJ2-3; maybe TRBD1 (6 bases). Trimming cost V 4 bases and J 6 bases, with 14 bases left between them. CDR3 length: 14 residues. As DNA, the CDR3 is TGTGCCAGCAGTTCTCCGCCAGGGGAGGATACGCAGTATTTT. Its translation is CASSSPPGEDTQYF.

This clonotype was picked up a small number of times. The V call is TRBV24-1, the J call TRBJ2-5; TRBD1 agrees at 7 bases. Germline assignment: CDR1 KGHDR and CDR2 SFDVKD. Trimming removed 2 bases from V and 5 bases from J; junction bases left unmatched: 7. The CDR3 is 15 amino acids. The CDR3 region has the DNA TGTGCCACCAGTGATTCTTTGACAGGGACGGAGACCCAGTACTTC. It encodes CATSDSLTGTETQYF.

The V gene is TRBV7-8, the J gene TRBJ2-5; TRBD2 aligns across 9 bases. V lost 1 base and J lost 5; bases outside the gene matches: 8. There are 16 residues in the CDR3. The germline V gene encodes CDR1 SGHVS and CDR2 FQNEAQ. The CDR3 DNA follows: TGTGCCAGCAGCTTAGAAACGCGGGGGGGCCGGGAGACCCAGTACTTC. It translates to CASSLETRGGRETQYF.

This clonotype was seen a few times. V is TRBV5-6 and J is TRBJ2-1; D is undetermined. Between the trimmed V and J ends, which lost 3 bases and 12 bases, there was a span of 13 bases. The V gene's germline CDR1 is SGHDT and CDR2 YYEEEE. The CDR3 runs 12 residues. The CDR3 DNA reads TGTGCCAGCAGCTCGCCACCAGGACCGCAGTTCTTC. Protein sequence: CASSSPPGPQFF.

The genes are TRBV7-2 and TRBJ2-1; weak D call: TRBD2 (6 bases). This CDR3 region has 15 residues. V lost 5 bases to trimming and J lost 4 bases, with 15 bases between them. Germline lookup yields CDR1 SGHTA and CDR2 FQGNSA. The CDR3: CASSPLAKRYNEQFF. CDR3 coding DNA: TGTGCCAGCAGCCCACTAGCAAAACGTTACAATGAGCAGTTCTTC.

There are a few counts of this clonotype. This chain connects TRBV20-1 to TRBJ2-6, with D unresolved. V gave up 2 bases and J gave up 3 bases, with 11 bases separating them. The V gene's germline CDR1 is DFQATT and CDR2 SNEGSKA (reference sequence). The CDR3 totals 15 residues. CDR3 sequence reads: CSARKFVDGANVLTF. In DNA, the CDR3 is TGCAGTGCTAGAAAATTTGTAGATGGGGCCAACGTCCTGACTTTC.

V is TRBV10-3 and J is TRBJ2-7; TRBD2 matches 8 bases. Germline V gives CDR1 ENHRY, CDR2 SYGVKD. The CDR3 runs to 15 residues. Unmatched junction bases numbered 11, after V lost 4 bases and J lost 6 bases. The DNA for the CDR3 is TGTGCCATCAGTGGGGGGACTAGTCTCGTACGCGAGCAGTACTTC. As protein: CAISGGTSLVREQYF.

This clonotype was found a few times. J is TRBJ2-7 and V is TRBV7-9; D call uncertain. Germline values: CDR1 SEHNR, CDR2 FQNEAQ (reference sequence). This CDR3 region has 13 residues. Written as DNA, the CDR3 is TGTGCGAGCTTGGCGGAGAACTCCTACGAGCAGTACTTC. It translates to CASLAENSYEQYF. Using reference TRBV7-9 and TRBJ2-7 for the parts outside the CDR3, the full variable domain is DTGVSQNPRHKITKRGQNVTFRCDPISEHNRLYWYRQTLGQGPEFLTYFQNEAQLEKSRLLSDRFSAERPKGSFSTLEIQRTEQGDSAMYLCASLAENSYEQYFGPGTRLTVT.

The chain combines TRBV5-1 with TRBJ1-4, with 9 nucleotides matching TRBD1. The ends lost 4 bases at V and 6 bases at J; junction bases unmatched: 4. In germline, CDR1 is SGHRS, CDR2 YFSETQ. This CDR3 spans 14 amino acids. The CDR3, as DNA: TGCGCCAGCAGCGGCCGGGACAGGGATGAAAAACTGTTTTTT. Translating it yields CASSGRDRDEKLFF.

This chain uses TRBV4-2 with TRBJ2-7, with TRBD2 matching 9 bases. Looked up from germline, CDR1 is LGHNA and CDR2 is YNFKEQ. The CDR3 length is 17 residues. Unmatched junction bases numbered 9, after V lost 0 bases and J lost 3 bases. The CDR3 region is CASSQDVTGTSRYEQYF. The CDR3 DNA is TGTGCCAGCAGCCAAGATGTGACCGGGACTAGCCGCTACGAGCAGTACTTC.

This sequence joins TRBV11-2 and TRBJ1-2; D is possibly TRBD1 (5 bases). V was shortened by 5 bases and J by 4 bases, with 11 bases between the two germline ends. Germline CDR1 reads SGHAT; CDR2 reads FQNNGV. CDR3 length equals 13 residues. The CDR3 bases are TGTGCCAGCAGCCCGGACATATCCTATGGCTACACCTTC. Translated: CASSPDISYGYTF.

This clonotype has a handful of counts. This CDR3 is CASSSSFGSIRSGNTIYF. The CDR3 nucleotides are TGTGCCAGCAGCTCCTCCTTTGGGTCCATTCGTTCTGGAAACACCATATATTTT. V usage is TRBV9 and J usage is TRBJ1-3; D gene uncertain. V lost 4 bases and J lost 1, with 21 bases in between. Germline V CDR1 and CDR2: SGDLS, YYNGEE. The CDR3 sequence is 18 residues long.

This clonotype showed up many times. The genes are TRBV10-3 and TRBJ2-2; possibly TRBD2 for D (7 bases). This CDR3 has 17 amino acids. Looked up from germline, CDR1 is ENHRY and CDR2 is SYGVKD. V gave up 5 bases and J gave up 3 bases, with 19 bases separating them. The CDR3 nucleotides read TGTGCCATCAGTCCAGTCTGGGGGGGCAGAGACACCGGGGAGCTGTTTTTT. Encoded protein: CAISPVWGGRDTGELFF.

Ten or more counts support this clonotype. The V gene is TRBV20-1, the J gene TRBJ2-2; D is possibly TRBD1 or TRBD2 (6 bases each). CDR1 is DFQATT and CDR2 is SNEGSKA in the germline V gene (reference sequence). The length of the CDR3 is 16 residues. V lost 6 bases, J lost 6 bases, and 23 bases lay in between. The CDR3 DNA follows: TGCAGTGCGGCTGGGGGGCGCAGGGGATTTCCCGGGGAGCTGTTTTTT. This translates into CSAAGGRRGFPGELFF.

The rearrangement joins TRBV27 to TRBJ2-7, with 12 bases matching TRBD1. The germline V gene has CDR1 MNHEY and CDR2 SMNVEV (reference sequence). The CDR3 is made up of 16 amino acids. The J segment lost 5 bases and the V segment lost 4 bases, leaving 9 bases of the junction unmatched. CDR3 residues: CASSSIWGQGANEQYF. The CDR3 DNA is TGTGCCAGCAGTTCCATCTGGGGACAGGGGGCGAACGAGCAGTACTTC.

A few counts support this clonotype. The chain uses TRBV14 and TRBJ2-3; TRBD2 matches 11 bases. Germline trimming cut 0 bases from V and 15 bases from J; bases unmatched to any gene: 11. This CDR3 is 15 amino acids long. CDR1 is SGHDN, CDR2 FVKESK, per germline. The chain's CDR3 is CASSQDPLGLAEQYF. As DNA, the CDR3 is TGTGCCAGCAGCCAAGATCCCCTGGGACTAGCGGAACAATATTTT. Full variable domain (remainder filled in from reference TRBV14 and TRBJ2-3): EAGVTQFPSHSVIEKGQTVTLRCDPISGHDNLYWYRRVMGKEIKFLLHFVKESKQDESGMPNNRFLAERTGGTYSTLKVQPAELEDSGVYFCASSQDPLGLAEQYFGPGTRLTVL.

This clonotype was detected ten times or more. The chain uses TRBV12-3 or TRBV12-4 and TRBJ2-7, with 8 positions matching TRBD2. This CDR3 is built from 17 residues. V shed 6 bases and J 5 bases; nucleotides not matched to a gene: 18. The CDR3 reads CASSFGRGLAGHNEQYF. Written as DNA, the CDR3 is TGTGCCAGCAGCTTCGGCCGGGGCCTAGCGGGTCATAACGAGCAGTACTTC.

The chain has TRBV2 and TRBJ2-5, with D unclear. CDR1 and CDR2 from the germline V gene are SNHLY and FYNNEI. The length of the CDR3 is 13 residues. Trimming stripped 3 bases from V and 3 bases from J, with 8 bases between. The CDR3 region is CASSDDTEETQYF. CDR3 bases: TGTGCCAGCAGTGACGACACTGAAGAGACCCAGTACTTC.

This clonotype was counted only a few times. The V call is TRBV24-1, the J call TRBJ2-3; 10 bases are a match to TRBD2. Germline V gene data show CDR1 as KGHDR and CDR2 as SFDVKD. Losses at the gene ends were 3 bases for V and 1 base for J; bases not matched to a gene: 3. This CDR3 is 16 amino acids long. The CDR3 sequence: CATSDTSGDGTDTQYF. The CDR3 bases are TGTGCCACCAGTGATACTAGCGGGGATGGCACAGATACGCAGTATTTT.

This clonotype was counted only a few times. This chain links TRBV5-1 with TRBJ2-5, with 8 bases lining up with TRBD1. Germline CDR1 SGHRS, CDR2 YFSETQ. The CDR3 runs to 15 residues. The V and J ends lost 6 bases and 4 bases, in that order; junction bases with no gene match: 11. CDR3 sequence reads: CASKPMTGVAETQYF. In nucleotides, the CDR3 is TGCGCCAGCAAACCTATGACAGGGGTGGCAGAGACCCAGTACTTC.

This clonotype was seen ten or more times. The J gene is TRBJ2-3, the V gene TRBV29-1, with D unclear. V was pared by 4 bases and J by 1 base, with 12 bases between. CDR3 length equals 14 residues. Germline-derived CDR1 and CDR2 are SQVTM and ANQGSEA. The CDR3 DNA is TGCAGCGTTGTTCTAGGGCCCCGCACAGATACGCAGTATTTT. Translation: CSVVLGPRTDTQYF.

This clonotype was found a few times. The DNA of the CDR3 is TGTGCCAGCAGCAAAACTAGCGGGGCCCAAGGGAAGCAGTACTTC. Its translation is CASSKTSGAQGKQYF. This chain joins TRBV5-6 and TRBJ2-7, with 10 bases matching TRBD2. Germline CDR1 and CDR2: SGHDT and YYEEEE. J was trimmed by 8 bases and V by 4 bases; bases with no gene match: 12. The CDR3 is 15 amino acids.

V is TRBV4-3 and J is TRBJ1-2, with D unresolved. CDR1 LGHNA and CDR2 YSLEER come from the germline V gene. V lost 5 bases to trimming and J lost 0 bases, with 13 bases between them. CDR3 length equals 15 residues. The CDR3 is CASSAQPGANYGYTF. CDR3 DNA sequence: TGCGCCAGCAGCGCGCAGCCGGGAGCTAACTATGGCTACACCTTC.

The J gene is TRBJ2-7, the V gene TRBV2; D might be TRBD2 (5 bases). Germline V gene sequence: CDR1 SNHLY, CDR2 FYNNEI. This CDR3 region has 13 residues. V lost 7 bases, J lost 6 bases, and 16 bases lay in between. The CDR3 sequence is CASNLAGFSEQYF. DNA for the CDR3: TGTGCCAGCAATCTAGCTGGTTTTTCCGAGCAGTACTTC.